Below, 2 T cell receptor beta chains from the same sample are listed, as sequenced in a study of CD8+CD57+ T cells in acquired aplastic anemia. Profiles of TCR beta VDJ and CDR3 were generated from a genomic DNA template. MiXCR, run by TCRdb on the reads, gives a single entry per CDR3 protein. The sample has 150,000 to 200,000 distinct CDR3 sequences; roughly 48% are singletons. The patients chosen for sequencing had shown expansion of CD8+CD57+ cells (detected by flow cytometry). Source material: sorted CD4+, CD8+, or CD8+CD57+ T cells (not recorded which) from PBMCs. The receptors come from a human donor with aplastic anemia.

The chain has TRBV29-1 and TRBJ2-1; possibly TRBD1 for D (5 bases). V was cut by 2 bases and J by 4 bases, with 9 bases left in between. In germline, CDR1 is SQVTM, CDR2 ANQGSEA. The CDR3 extends over 13 amino acids. CDR3 protein: CSVETGGYNEQFF. The CDR3 bases are TGCAGCGTTGAAACAGGCGGATACAATGAGCAGTTCTTC.

The sample holds many counts of this clonotype. The chain joins TRBV15 to TRBJ2-1; the D gene is possibly TRBD2 (7 bases). The CDR3 contains 15 residues. V shed 2 bases and J shed 7 bases, with 15 bases lying between them. Per the germline V gene, CDR1 is LNHNV and CDR2 is YYDKDF (reference sequence). In nucleotides, the CDR3 is TGTGCCACCAGCAGAACCCCCGGGGGGCTTAATGAGCAGTTCTTC. Protein: CATSRTPGGLNEQFF. The full variable domain, rest sourced from reference TRBV15 and TRBJ2-1, is DAMVIQNPRYQVTQFGKPVTLSCSQTLNHNVMYWYQQKSSQAPKLLFHYYDKDFNNEADTPDNFQSRRPNTSFCFLDIRSPGLGDTAMYLCATSRTPGGLNEQFFGPGTRLTVL.